This T cell receptor (beta chain) came from a study of blood T cells in healthy people across ages. Study-level findings and limits: Versus aged donors, long-lived donors had higher diversity and more naive CD4+ cells.

A sample-barcoded 5' primer and a J-beta primer mix were used in a second PCR of roughly 6 to 11 cycles. A template-switch adaptor containing 12 random nucleotides labeled each cDNA molecule. Any given sample supplied a minimum of 2.5 million CDR3-containing paired-end reads. TCRdb analysed the 5' RACE reads with MiXCR anew, one entry per CDR3 protein. The repertoire includes approximately 800,000 distinct CDR3 sequences, 35% to 40% of them detected once, and 10% to 15% sits in the top ten. CDR1 is LGHNA, CDR2 YSLEER, per germline. V gave up 3 bases and J gave up 3 bases; unmatched junction bases: 3. This CDR3 has 16 residues. A remark on this clonotype: Its antigen is as yet unknown.

The chain links TRBV4-3 to TRBJ2-1; 12 positions match TRBD2. The TCR was taken from a young man in good health. Sequencing input: blood. CDR3 DNA sequence: TGCGCCAGCAGCCAGACTAGCGGGGGTAACTACAATGAGCAGTTCTTC. This codes for CASSQTSGGNYNEQFF.